Following are 28 T cell receptor beta chains from one sample sequenced in a study of spatial heterogeneity in lung cancer. In TCRdb, the 5' RACE reads were re-called with MiXCR into one record per CDR3 protein. The sample includes under 35,000 distinct CDR3 sequences, 5% to 5.5% of them seen just once. Regarding time point: blood at routine non-recurrence follow-up after resection. The specimen was PBMCs, collected at follow-up. The receptors derive from a female donor with early-stage non-small cell lung cancer.

The table lists this clonotype with many counts. The chain is built from TRBV28 and TRBJ2-1; 7 bases map to TRBD2. The CDR3 runs 14 residues. J gave up 6 bases and V 7 bases, and 9 bases lay outside the gene matches. Germline-derived CDR1 and CDR2 are MDHEN and SYDVKM. CDR3 bases: TGTGCCAGCACCGGCCTGACTAGCACCAATGAGCAGTTCTTC. It yields the protein CASTGLTSTNEQFF. Drawing the rest from reference TRBV28 and TRBJ2-1, the complete variable domain is DVKVTQSSRYLVKRTGEKVFLECVQDMDHENMFWYRQDPGLGLRLIYFSYDVKMKEKGDIPEGYSVSREKKERFSLILESASTNQTSMYLCASTGLTSTNEQFFGPGTRLTVL.

This clonotype was detected many times. The chain uses TRBV4-3 and TRBJ1-5; D ambiguous. The germline CDR1 and CDR2 sequences are LGHNA and YSLEER. The CDR3 runs 15 residues. V was trimmed by 0 bases and J by 1 base, leaving 7 bases between them. For the CDR3, the DNA is TGCGCCAGCAGCCAAGATTATTTGAGCAATCAGCCCCAGCATTTT. Translating it yields CASSQDYLSNQPQHF.

The V and J genes are TRBV5-1 and TRBJ1-1; D is unresolved. From germline, CDR1 is SGHRS and CDR2 YFSETQ. This CDR3 has 13 residues. V lost 6 bases and J lost 1, with 10 bases in between. The CDR3: CASIGPGNTEAFF. The DNA for the CDR3 is TGCGCCAGCATCGGACCGGGGAACACTGAAGCTTTCTTT.

This clonotype was recorded at least ten times. The rearrangement uses TRBV11-1 and TRBJ1-2; D unresolved. The CDR3 is made up of 12 amino acids. The germline gives CDR1 SGHAT, CDR2 FQDESV (reference sequence). Trimming removed 9 bases from V and 3 bases from J, with 11 bases in between. CDR3 sequence: CASTDGYYGYTF. In DNA form, the CDR3 reads TGTGCCAGTACCGACGGTTACTATGGCTACACCTTC.

This clonotype was observed many times. J is TRBJ2-7 and V is TRBV19; D might be TRBD1 or TRBD2, each matching 5 bases. The V and J ends lost 3 bases and 1 base respectively, with 7 bases between them. The CDR3 is 13 amino acids. CDR1 and CDR2 (germline): LNHDA, SQIVND (reference sequence). The CDR3 DNA is TGTGCCAGTAGTATTGAGGGGTCCTACGAGCAGTACTTC. It codes for CASSIEGSYEQYF.

This clonotype was seen repeatedly, ten times or more. V and J are TRBV5-1 and TRBJ1-5, with no clear D. The CDR3 covers 14 residues. Trimming took off 0 bases at V and 5 bases at J, with 9 bases between the two ends. Germline CDR1 reads SGHRS; CDR2 reads YFSETQ. CDR3 in amino acids: CASSLGVRDQPQHF. The CDR3 region has the DNA TGCGCCAGCAGCTTGGGGGTAAGGGATCAGCCCCAGCATTTT.

This clonotype has at least ten counts. The rearrangement uses TRBV6-1 and TRBJ1-5, with 8 bases lining up with TRBD1. After removal of 9 bases from V and 6 bases from J, the junction contained 7 bases not matched to a gene. Looked up from germline, CDR1 is MNHNS and CDR2 is SASEGT. CDR3 length: 13 residues. CDR3 sequence: CASSTGGVQPQHF. DNA of the CDR3: TGTGCCAGTTCTACAGGGGGGGTTCAGCCCCAGCATTTT.

This clonotype has just a few counts. This chain links TRBV28 with TRBJ2-1, with unresolved D. The CDR3 is 11 amino acids. Trimming shortened V by 5 bases and J by 7 bases, and 6 bases separated the two germline ends. Germline CDR1 is MDHEN and CDR2 is SYDVKM. The CDR3 DNA reads TGTGCCAGCAGTACGAGAAATGAGCAGTTCTTC. Residues: CASSTRNEQFF.

This clonotype came up a few times. The chain combines TRBV6-2 or TRBV6-3 with TRBJ2-5, with D uncertain. Germline CDR1 is MNHEY and CDR2 is SVGEGT. The CDR3 has 13 amino acids. V was trimmed by 6 bases and J by 1 base, leaving 9 bases between them. Written as DNA, the CDR3 is TGTGCCAGCAGCCGTACTTTCCAAGAGACCCAGTACTTC. It is translated as CASSRTFQETQYF.

In its sample, this clonotype was seen many times. The rearrangement uses TRBV15 and TRBJ2-7, with 8 positions matching TRBD1. The CDR3 consists of 15 residues. CDR1 and CDR2 from the germline V gene are LNHNV and YYDKDF (reference sequence). V was clipped by 5 bases and J by 6 bases; unmatched bases: 12. The CDR3 loop is CATSGARTGLGEQYF. The CDR3 nucleotides are TGTGCCACCAGCGGAGCCCGGACAGGGTTGGGCGAGCAGTACTTC.

This clonotype was seen many times. The chain has TRBV5-6 and TRBJ1-2, with D possibly TRBD1 on 5 matching bases. Per the germline V gene, CDR1 is SGHDT and CDR2 is YYEEEE. The CDR3 runs 18 residues. Trimming stripped 4 bases from V and 8 bases from J, with 30 bases between. CDR3 bases: TGTGCCAGCAGCCTTATAGAAGGGGCCCGATCCATGCTGCGGGGCTACACCTTC. Its protein is CASSLIEGARSMLRGYTF.

This clonotype appeared many times. The chain is built from TRBV7-2 and TRBJ2-3, with a tentative D call TRBD2 (6 bases). The CDR3 extends over 12 amino acids. Germline lookup yields CDR1 SGHTA and CDR2 FQGNSA. With 4 bases removed from V and 4 bases from J, the gap between germline ends came to 6 bases. CDR3 protein: CASSWGADTQYF. CDR3 DNA sequence: TGTGCCAGCAGCTGGGGGGCAGATACGCAGTATTTT.

A single count supports this clonotype. Since a much larger clone is just one base distant, this may be a read error. This chain joins TRBV20-1 and TRBJ1-5; no reliable D call. Germline V gives CDR1 DFQATT, CDR2 SNEGSKA (reference sequence). The CDR3 sequence is 13 residues long. V dropped 0 bases and J dropped 6 bases, with 9 bases sitting between them. This CDR3 is CSARDGPSQPQHF. CDR3 DNA sequence: TGCAGTGCTAGAGATGGCCCGAGTCAGCCCCAGCATTTT.

The chain joins TRBV24-1 to TRBJ2-6, with a possible D match to TRBD2 (6 bases). Looked up from germline, CDR1 is KGHDR and CDR2 is SFDVKD. The CDR3 extends over 18 amino acids. V was clipped by 4 bases and J by 0 bases, with 15 bases between them. CDR3 sequence reads: CATSDARGSFSGANVLTF. The DNA of the CDR3 is TGTGCCACCAGTGACGCTCGGGGGAGCTTCTCTGGGGCCAACGTCCTGACTTTC.

This clonotype was seen ten or more times. The genes are TRBV7-2 and TRBJ2-2; D possibly corresponds to TRBD2 (6 bases). Per germline, CDR1 SGHTA and CDR2 FQGNSA. The CDR3 covers 16 residues. The V gene lost 4 bases and the J gene lost 0 bases, with 12 bases spanning the gap. The CDR3 nucleotides are TGTGCCAGCAGCTCACGTACGGGGGCGAACACCGGGGAGCTGTTTTTT. This sequence encodes CASSSRTGANTGELFF.

The J gene is TRBJ2-7, the V gene TRBV5-1, with D possibly called TRBD1 or TRBD2 (5 bases each). Germline V gives CDR1 SGHRS, CDR2 YFSETQ. Trimming pared 2 bases from V and 3 bases from J, leaving 15 bases between. This CDR3 has 15 amino acids. Here the CDR3 reads CASSLRPGRGYEQYF. CDR3 sequence (DNA): TGCGCCAGCAGCTTACGTCCGGGACGGGGCTACGAGCAGTACTTC.

In this sample, this clonotype turned up many times. J is TRBJ2-1 and V is TRBV5-1; D remains ambiguous. V lost 0 bases and J 7 bases, leaving 8 bases between the germline ends. CDR1 SGHRS and CDR2 YFSETQ come from the germline V gene. The CDR3 is 13 amino acids. The DNA for the CDR3 is TGCGCCAGCAGCTTGGCCCCGATGAATGAGCAGTTCTTC. Amino acids: CASSLAPMNEQFF.

The chain joins TRBV18 to TRBJ2-7, with 10 bases identical to TRBD1. The CDR3 totals 16 residues. Germline CDR1 KGHSH, CDR2 LQKENI. The V and J ends lost 0 bases and 2 bases, in that order; junction bases with no gene match: 4. The CDR3 loop reads CASSPPGQGLTYEQYF. CDR3 coding DNA: TGTGCCAGCTCACCACCGGGACAGGGGTTGACCTACGAGCAGTACTTC. Full variable domain (remainder filled in from reference TRBV18 and TRBJ2-7): NAGVMQNPRHLVRRRGQEARLRCSPMKGHSHVYWYRQLPEEGLKFMVYLQKENIIDESGMPKERFSAEFPKEGPSILRIQQVVRGDSAAYFCASSPPGQGLTYEQYFGPGTRLTVT.

In its sample, this clonotype is medium-sized. V gene TRBV6-5 combines with J gene TRBJ2-5, with TRBD2 matching 9 bases. The CDR3 contains 16 residues. J lost 3 bases, V lost 6 bases, and 11 bases had no gene match. Germline loops: CDR1 MNHEY, CDR2 SVGAGI. CDR3 sequence: CASSRTAPSGEETQYF. DNA for the CDR3: TGTGCCAGCAGCCGGACCGCTCCTAGCGGGGAAGAGACCCAGTACTTC.

This clonotype was counted at least ten times. The chain combines TRBV28 with TRBJ2-5, with 14 nucleotides matching TRBD2. CDR3 length equals 16 residues. The V segment lost 6 bases and the J segment 5 bases; nucleotides outside the gene matches: 8. The V gene's germline CDR1 is MDHEN and CDR2 SYDVKM. CDR3 amino acids: CASSPGLAGVQETQYF. The DNA of the CDR3 is TGTGCCAGCAGCCCGGGACTAGCGGGAGTTCAGGAGACCCAGTACTTC.

Many counts were recorded for this clonotype. This rearrangement joins TRBV7-2 to TRBJ2-7, with D possibly TRBD2 on 6 matching bases. The CDR3 is 13 residues long. Trimming cost V 5 bases and J 5 bases, with 13 bases left between them. From germline, CDR1 is SGHTA and CDR2 FQGNSA. CDR3 protein: CASSRELADEQYF. The CDR3 nucleotides are TGTGCCAGCAGCCGCGAACTAGCCGACGAGCAGTACTTC.

This clonotype was seen ten or more times. The chain combines TRBV5-5 with TRBJ2-5; 7 bases fit TRBD1. Looked up from germline, CDR1 is SGHKS and CDR2 is YYEKEE (reference sequence). Trimming at V came to 1 base and at J to 3 bases, leaving 3 bases not matched to a gene. The CDR3 contains 14 residues. The CDR3 DNA sequence: TGTGCCAGCAGCTTGACGACAGGGAAAGAGACCCAGTACTTC. Its protein product is CASSLTTGKETQYF.

This clonotype was found many times. The chain has TRBV7-9 and TRBJ1-4; D gene ambiguous. The CDR3 runs 15 residues. Germline V lookup: CDR1 SEHNR, CDR2 FQNEAQ (reference sequence). V was pared by 0 bases and J by 2 bases, with 7 bases between. The CDR3 here is CASSLAVQTNEKLFF. CDR3 in DNA: TGTGCCAGCAGCTTAGCGGTGCAGACTAATGAAAAACTGTTTTTT. Full variable domain (outside the CDR3, taken from reference TRBV7-9 and TRBJ1-4): DTGVSQNPRHKITKRGQNVTFRCDPISEHNRLYWYRQTLGQGPEFLTYFQNEAQLEKSRLLSDRFSAERPKGSFSTLEIQRTEQGDSAMYLCASSLAVQTNEKLFFGSGTQLSVL.

A few counts support this clonotype. Compared with germline, one end of the junction differs, possibly owing to a read error. This sequence joins TRBV7-2 and TRBJ2-3; 10 bases are a match to TRBD2. CDR1 is SGHTA, CDR2 FQGNSA, per germline. The CDR3 runs to 14 residues. The CDR3 region is CASSLVAQRGGLDF. CDR3 sequence (DNA): TGTGCCAGCAGCTTAGTCGCCCAGCGGGGGGGCCTGGATTTT.

This clonotype was picked up many times. The rearrangement uses TRBV2 and TRBJ1-1, with D perhaps TRBD1 (5 bases). The V end lost 3 bases, the J end lost 3 bases, and 11 bases lay between the germline ends. Germline-derived CDR1 and CDR2 are SNHLY and FYNNEI. The CDR3 totals 14 residues. The CDR3 DNA reads as TGTGCCAGCAGTGAGGGGGGTGGGTACACTGAAGCTTTCTTT. It yields the protein CASSEGGGYTEAFF.

There are many counts of this clonotype. V is TRBV18 and J is TRBJ2-1; 10 bases are shared with TRBD1. The V gene end was trimmed by 5 bases and the J gene end by 0 bases; junction bases not matched to a gene: 13. The CDR3 spans 19 residues. The V gene's germline CDR1 is KGHSH and CDR2 LQKENI. The CDR3 spells CASSFRGTGVRFSYNEQFF. CDR3 sequence (DNA): TGTGCCAGCTCATTTCGGGGGACAGGGGTCCGGTTCTCCTACAATGAGCAGTTCTTC.

This clonotype was seen only a few times. The chain recombines TRBV24-1 with TRBJ2-3; 7 bases line up with TRBD1. V dropped 1 base and J dropped 6; count of bases not matched to a gene: 12. CDR3 length: 17 amino acids. The germline V gene has CDR1 KGHDR and CDR2 SFDVKD. For the CDR3, the DNA is TGTGCCACCAGTGATTTTGGGATCAGACAGGGCCTTGATACGCAGTATTTT. This sequence encodes CATSDFGIRQGLDTQYF.

This clonotype was recorded many times. The J gene is TRBJ1-6, the V gene TRBV7-9; 7 bases map to TRBD1. The germline V gene encodes CDR1 SEHNR and CDR2 FQNEAQ (reference sequence). The length of the CDR3 is 15 residues. The trim removed 1 base at V and 7 bases at J, leaving 4 bases unmatched. The CDR3, as DNA: TGTGCCAGCAGCTTAGAGGGGACAGAAAATTCACCCCTCCACTTT. It codes for CASSLEGTENSPLHF.